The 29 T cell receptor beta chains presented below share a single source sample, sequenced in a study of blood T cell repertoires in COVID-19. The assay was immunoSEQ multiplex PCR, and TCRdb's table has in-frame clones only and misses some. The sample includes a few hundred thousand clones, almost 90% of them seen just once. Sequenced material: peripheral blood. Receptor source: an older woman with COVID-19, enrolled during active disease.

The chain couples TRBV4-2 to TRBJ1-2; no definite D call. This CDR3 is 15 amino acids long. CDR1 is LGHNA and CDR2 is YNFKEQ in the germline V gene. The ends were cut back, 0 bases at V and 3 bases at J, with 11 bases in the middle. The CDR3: CASSQDADADYGYTF. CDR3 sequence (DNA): TGTGCCAGCAGCCAAGATGCGGATGCGGACTATGGCTACACCTTC.

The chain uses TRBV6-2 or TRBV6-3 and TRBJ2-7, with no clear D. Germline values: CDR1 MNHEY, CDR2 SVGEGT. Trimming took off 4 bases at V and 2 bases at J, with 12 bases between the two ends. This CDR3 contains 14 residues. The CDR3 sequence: CASSSQNRAYEQYF. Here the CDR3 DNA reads TGTGCCAGCAGTTCCCAAAACCGGGCCTACGAGCAGTACTTC.

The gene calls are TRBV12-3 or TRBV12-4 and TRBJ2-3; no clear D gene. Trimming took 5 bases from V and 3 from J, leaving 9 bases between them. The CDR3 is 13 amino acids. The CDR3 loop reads CASSPPLTDTQYF. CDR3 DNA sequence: TGTGCCAGCAGTCCCCCCCTGACAGATACGCAGTATTTT.

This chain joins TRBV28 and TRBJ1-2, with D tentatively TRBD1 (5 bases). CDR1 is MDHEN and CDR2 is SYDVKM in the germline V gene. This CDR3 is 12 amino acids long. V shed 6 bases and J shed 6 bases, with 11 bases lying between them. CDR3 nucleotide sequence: TGTGCCAGCAGCGTGGGGCCAGATGGCTACACCTTC. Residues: CASSVGPDGYTF.

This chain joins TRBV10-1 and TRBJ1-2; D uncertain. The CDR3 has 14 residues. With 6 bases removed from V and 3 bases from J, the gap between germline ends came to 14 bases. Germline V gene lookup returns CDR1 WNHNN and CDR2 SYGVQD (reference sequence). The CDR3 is CASRGLAEYYGYTF. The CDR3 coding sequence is TGCGCCAGCAGGGGCCTAGCTGAGTACTATGGCTACACCTTC.

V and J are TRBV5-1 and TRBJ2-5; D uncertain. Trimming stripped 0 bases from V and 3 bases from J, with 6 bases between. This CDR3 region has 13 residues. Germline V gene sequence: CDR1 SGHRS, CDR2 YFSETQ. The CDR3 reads CASSLGLKETQYF. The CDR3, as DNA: TGCGCCAGCAGCTTGGGACTCAAAGAGACCCAGTACTTC.

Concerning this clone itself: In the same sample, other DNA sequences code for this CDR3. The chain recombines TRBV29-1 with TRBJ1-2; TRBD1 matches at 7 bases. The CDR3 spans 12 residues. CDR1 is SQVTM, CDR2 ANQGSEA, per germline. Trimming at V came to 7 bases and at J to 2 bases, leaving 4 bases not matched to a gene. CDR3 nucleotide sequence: TGCAGCGCTGGGACAGCCAACTATGGCTACACCTTC. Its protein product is CSAGTANYGYTF.

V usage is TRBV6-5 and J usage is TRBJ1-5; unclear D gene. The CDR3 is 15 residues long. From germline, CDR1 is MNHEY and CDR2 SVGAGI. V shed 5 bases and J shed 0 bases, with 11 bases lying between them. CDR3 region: CASSRVRSSNQPQHF. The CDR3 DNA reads TGTGCCAGCAGTAGAGTACGGAGTAGCAATCAGCCCCAGCATTTT.

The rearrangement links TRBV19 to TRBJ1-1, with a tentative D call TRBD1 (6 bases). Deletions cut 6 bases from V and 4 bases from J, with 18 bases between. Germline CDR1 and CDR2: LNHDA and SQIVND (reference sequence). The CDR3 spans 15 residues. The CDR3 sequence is CASRTGGARGTEAFF. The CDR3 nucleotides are TGTGCCAGTAGGACCGGGGGGGCCCGGGGCACTGAAGCTTTCTTT.

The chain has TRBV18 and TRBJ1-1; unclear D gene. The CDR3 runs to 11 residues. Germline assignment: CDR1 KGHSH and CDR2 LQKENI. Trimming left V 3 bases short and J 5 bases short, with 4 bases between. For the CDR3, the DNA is TGTGCCAGCTCACCGGAGACTGAAGCTTTCTTT. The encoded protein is CASSPETEAFF.

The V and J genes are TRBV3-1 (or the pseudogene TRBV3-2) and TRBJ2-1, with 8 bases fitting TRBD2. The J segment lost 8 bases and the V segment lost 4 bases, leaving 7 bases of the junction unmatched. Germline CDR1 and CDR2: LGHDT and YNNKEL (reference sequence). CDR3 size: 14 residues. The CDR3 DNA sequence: TGTGCCAGCAGCCTAGGGACTAGTGCAGATGAGCAGTTCTTC. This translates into CASSLGTSADEQFF.

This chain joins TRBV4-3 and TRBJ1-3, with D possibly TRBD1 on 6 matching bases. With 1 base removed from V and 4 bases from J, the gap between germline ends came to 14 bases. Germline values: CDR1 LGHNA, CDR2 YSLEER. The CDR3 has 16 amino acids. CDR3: CASSQAVRGAGNTIYF. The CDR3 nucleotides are TGCGCCAGCAGCCAAGCTGTCCGGGGGGCCGGAAACACCATATATTTT.

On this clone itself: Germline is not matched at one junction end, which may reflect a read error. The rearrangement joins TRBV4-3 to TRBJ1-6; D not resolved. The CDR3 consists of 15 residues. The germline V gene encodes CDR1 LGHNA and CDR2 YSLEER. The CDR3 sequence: CASIQDTPRDSPLHF. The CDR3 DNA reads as TGCGCCAGCATCCAAGATACTCCTCGCGATTCACCCCTCCACTTT.

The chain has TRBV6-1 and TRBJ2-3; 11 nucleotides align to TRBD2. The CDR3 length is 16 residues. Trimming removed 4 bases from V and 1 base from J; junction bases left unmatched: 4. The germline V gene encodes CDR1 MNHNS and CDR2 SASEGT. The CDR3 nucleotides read TGTGCCAGCAGTGTGGTACTAGCGGGGGGCACAGATACGCAGTATTTT. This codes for CASSVVLAGGTDTQYF.

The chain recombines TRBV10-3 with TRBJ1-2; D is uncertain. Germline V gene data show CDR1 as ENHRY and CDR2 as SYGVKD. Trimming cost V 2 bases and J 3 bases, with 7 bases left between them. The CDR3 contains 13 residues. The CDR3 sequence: CAISEGRYYGYTF. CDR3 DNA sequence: TGTGCCATCAGTGAGGGCAGATACTATGGCTACACCTTC.

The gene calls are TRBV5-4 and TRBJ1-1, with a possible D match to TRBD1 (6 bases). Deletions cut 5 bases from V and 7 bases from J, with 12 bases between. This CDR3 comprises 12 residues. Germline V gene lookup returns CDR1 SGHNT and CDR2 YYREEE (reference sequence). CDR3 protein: CASRKQGSEAFF. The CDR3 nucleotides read TGTGCCAGCAGAAAACAGGGAAGTGAAGCTTTCTTT.

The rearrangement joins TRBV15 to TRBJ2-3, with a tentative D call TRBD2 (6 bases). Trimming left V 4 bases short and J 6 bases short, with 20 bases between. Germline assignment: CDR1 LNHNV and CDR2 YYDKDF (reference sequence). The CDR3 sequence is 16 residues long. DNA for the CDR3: TGTGCCACCAGCATAGGCGGGACCCCCGTTATGGATACGCAGTATTTT. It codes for CATSIGGTPVMDTQYF.

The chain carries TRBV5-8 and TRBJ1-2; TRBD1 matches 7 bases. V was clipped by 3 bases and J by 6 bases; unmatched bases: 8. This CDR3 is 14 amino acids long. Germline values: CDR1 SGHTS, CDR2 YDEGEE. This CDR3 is CASSWDSSFHGYTF. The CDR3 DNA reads TGTGCCAGCAGCTGGGACAGTAGTTTCCATGGCTACACCTTC.

CDR3 in amino acids: CASSFGPRVETQYF. As DNA, the CDR3 is TGTGCCAGCAGTTTTGGGCCAAGAGTGGAGACCCAGTACTTC. The V gene is TRBV6-5, the J gene TRBJ2-5; D is unresolved. This CDR3 has 14 amino acids. Germline V gene lookup returns CDR1 MNHEY and CDR2 SVGAGI. The germline V and J ends were trimmed by 4 bases and 5 bases, with 14 bases remaining between them.

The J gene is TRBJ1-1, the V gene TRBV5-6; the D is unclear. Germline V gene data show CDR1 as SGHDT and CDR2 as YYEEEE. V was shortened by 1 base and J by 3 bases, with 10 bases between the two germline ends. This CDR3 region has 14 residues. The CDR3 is CASSLIRYHTEAFF. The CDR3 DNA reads TGTGCCAGCAGCTTGATCAGGTACCACACTGAAGCTTTCTTT.

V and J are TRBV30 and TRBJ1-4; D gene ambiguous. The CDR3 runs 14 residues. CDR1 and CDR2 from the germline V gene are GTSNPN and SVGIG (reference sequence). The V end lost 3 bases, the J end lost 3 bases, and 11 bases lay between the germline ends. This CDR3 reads CAWSSSPSNEKLFF. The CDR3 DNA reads TGTGCCTGGAGCTCGAGCCCCTCTAATGAAAAACTGTTTTTT.

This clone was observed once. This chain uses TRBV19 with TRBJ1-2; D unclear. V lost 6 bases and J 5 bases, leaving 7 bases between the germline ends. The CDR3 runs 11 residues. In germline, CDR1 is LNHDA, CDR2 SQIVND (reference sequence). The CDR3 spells CASSAVYGYTF. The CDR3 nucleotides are TGTGCCAGTAGCGCGGTTTATGGCTACACCTTC.

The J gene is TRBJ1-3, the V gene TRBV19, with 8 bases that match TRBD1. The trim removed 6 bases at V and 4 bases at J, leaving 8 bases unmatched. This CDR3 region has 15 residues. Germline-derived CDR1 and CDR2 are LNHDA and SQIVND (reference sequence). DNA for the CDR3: TGTGCCAGTAGCACCCAGGGGGCGACGGGAAACACCATATATTTT. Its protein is CASSTQGATGNTIYF.

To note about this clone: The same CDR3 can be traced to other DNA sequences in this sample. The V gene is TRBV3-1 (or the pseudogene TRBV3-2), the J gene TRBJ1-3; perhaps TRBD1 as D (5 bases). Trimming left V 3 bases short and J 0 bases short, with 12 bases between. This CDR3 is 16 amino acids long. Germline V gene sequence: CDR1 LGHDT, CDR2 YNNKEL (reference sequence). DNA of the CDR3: TGTGCCAGCAGCCAGGGGGGACGGATCTCTGGAAACACCATATATTTT. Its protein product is CASSQGGRISGNTIYF.

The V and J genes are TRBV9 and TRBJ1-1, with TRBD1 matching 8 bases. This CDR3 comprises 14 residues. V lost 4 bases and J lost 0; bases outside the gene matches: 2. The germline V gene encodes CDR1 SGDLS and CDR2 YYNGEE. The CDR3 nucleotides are TGTGCCAGCAGCCGACAGGGGATGAACACTGAAGCTTTCTTT. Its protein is CASSRQGMNTEAFF. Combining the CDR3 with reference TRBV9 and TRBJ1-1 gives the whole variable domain DSGVTQTPKHLITATGQRVTLRCSPRSGDLSVYWYQQSLDQGLQFLIQYYNGEERAKGNILERFSAQQFPDLHSELNLSSLELGDSALYFCASSRQGMNTEAFFGQGTRLTVV.

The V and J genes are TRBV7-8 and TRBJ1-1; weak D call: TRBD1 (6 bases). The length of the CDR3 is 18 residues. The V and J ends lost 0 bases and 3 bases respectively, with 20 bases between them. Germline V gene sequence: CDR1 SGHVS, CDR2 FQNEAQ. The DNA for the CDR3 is TGTGCCAGCAGCTTAGCGCTCGGACAGCTAGCCGACCACACTGAAGCTTTCTTT. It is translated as CASSLALGQLADHTEAFF.

This CDR3 is CASSLSGTGRSTIYF. The CDR3 nucleotides are TGCGCCAGCAGCTTGTCTGGGACAGGGAGGAGCACCATATATTTT. This chain connects TRBV5-1 to TRBJ1-3; 9 bases fit TRBD1. This CDR3 is built from 15 residues. In germline, CDR1 is SGHRS, CDR2 YFSETQ. The junction had 8 bases not matched to a gene; V was cut back by 1 base and J by 9 bases. Full variable domain (missing parts from reference TRBV5-1 and TRBJ1-3): KAGVTQTPRYLIKTRGQQVTLSCSPISGHRSVSWYQQTPGQGLQFLFEYFSETQRNKGNFPGRFSGRQFSNSRSEMNVSTLELGDSALYLCASSLSGTGRSTIYFGEGSWLTVV.

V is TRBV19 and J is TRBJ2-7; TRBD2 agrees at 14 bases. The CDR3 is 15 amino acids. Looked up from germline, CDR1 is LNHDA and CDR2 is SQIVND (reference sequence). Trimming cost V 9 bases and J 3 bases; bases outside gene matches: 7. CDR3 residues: CASGTSGGIFYEQYF. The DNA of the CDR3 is TGTGCCAGCGGGACTAGCGGGGGTATTTTCTACGAGCAGTACTTC.

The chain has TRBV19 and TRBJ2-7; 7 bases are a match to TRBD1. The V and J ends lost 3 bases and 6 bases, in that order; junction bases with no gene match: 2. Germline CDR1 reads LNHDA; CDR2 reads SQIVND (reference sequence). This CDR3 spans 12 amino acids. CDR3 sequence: CASSIDRVEQYF. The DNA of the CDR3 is TGTGCCAGTAGTATCGACAGGGTCGAGCAGTACTTC.